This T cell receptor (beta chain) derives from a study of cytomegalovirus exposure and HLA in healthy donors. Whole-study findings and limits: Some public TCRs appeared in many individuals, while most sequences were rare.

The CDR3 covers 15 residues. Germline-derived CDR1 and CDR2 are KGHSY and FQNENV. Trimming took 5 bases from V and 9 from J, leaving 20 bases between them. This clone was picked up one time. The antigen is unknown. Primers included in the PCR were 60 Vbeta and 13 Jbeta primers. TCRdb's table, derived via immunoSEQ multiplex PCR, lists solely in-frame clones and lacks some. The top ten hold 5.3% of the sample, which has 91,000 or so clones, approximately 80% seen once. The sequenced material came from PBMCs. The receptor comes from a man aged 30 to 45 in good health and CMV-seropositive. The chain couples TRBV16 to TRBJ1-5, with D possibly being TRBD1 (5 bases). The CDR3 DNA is TGTGCCAGCAGCAAACAATGGGGCGGTTCCTGGCCCCAGCATTTT. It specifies CASSKQWGGSWPQHF.